This TCR beta chain is from a study of T cells expressing NK-cell markers. Across the study: Sorted T-cell subsets CD3+CD56+NKG2C+, CD3+CD56+NKG2C- and CD3+CD56-NKG2C+ were TCR beta-sequenced. Study outcomes and limitations: These clonotypes also led the CD3+CD56-NKG2C+ fraction in a handful of donors.

Note on this clonotype: The antigen is not known.

Generation of TCR beta cDNA was performed by 5'RACE template switching incorporating UMIs. No DNA is given; TCRdb re-called the 5' RACE reads and lists each CDR3 protein once. The sample table sets out 130,000 to 150,000 distinct CDR3 sequences. CDR3 length equals 12 residues. Germline V lookup: CDR1 SGHRS, CDR2 YFSETQ. The chain carries TRBV5-1 and TRBJ1-1; the TCRdb D gene call, TRBD1, has no DNA to confirm it. The origin of this receptor is a man between 18 and 29 years old in good health. Sequencing was carried out using blood T cells: a sorted CD56 or NKG2C T cell subset, CD4+ or CD8+ T cells, or bulk PBMC T cells (not recorded which). CDR3 region: CASSRTGAEAFF.